This is a list of T cell receptor beta chains from one sample in a study of blood T cell repertoires in COVID-19. The repertoire was sequenced with immunoSEQ multiplex PCR; TCRdb's copy has only in-frame clones and lacks some. Altogether about 220,000 clones are present, 84% being singletons, with the ten largest covering more than 9%. The specimen was peripheral blood. These receptors were collected from a man aged 45-60 years with active or convalescent COVID-19. Both conserved end residues are part of each CDR3. A D gene is named only where the DNA matches it firmly. Size is omitted from some rows. Given values are once, few, many or a class for expanded clones.

>TRBJ1-2|TRBD1|NA|TRBV7-6
TGTGCCAGCAGCTTAAGGTCAGGGGGCGCTGGTGGCTACACCTTC
CASSLRSGGAGGYTF
>TRBJ1-3|TRBD1|NA|TRBV30
TGTGCCTGGGGAAAATGGACAGGGATTTACTCTGGAAACACCATATATTTT
CAWGKWTGIYSGNTIYF
>TRBJ2-3|NA|NA|TRBV7-6
TGTGCCAGCAGCTTAGGGTCATGGGCGAGCACAGATACGCAGTATTTT
CASSLGSWASTDTQYF
>TRBJ2-7|NA|NA|TRBV5-1
TGCGCCAGCAGCCCGAGAGGGGGGGCTGGGTACGAGCAGTACTTC
CASSPRGGAGYEQYF
>TRBJ2-3|NA|NA|TRBV5-1
TGCGCCAGCAGAGCAGCGGATATAACAGATACGCAGTATTTT
CASRAADITDTQYF
>TRBJ2-5|TRBD1|NA|TRBV2
TGTGCCAGCATAGGACAGGGGGAGACCCAGTACTTC
CASIGQGETQYF
>TRBJ2-7|TRBD1|NA|TRBV5-1
TGCGCCAGCAGCTCGGGACAGGGGAGGTACGAGCAGTACTTC
CASSSGQGRYEQYF
>TRBJ1-1|NA|NA|TRBV18
TGTGCCAGCTCACCTCCCCCTCGTCCGGGCACTGAAGCTTTCTTT
CASSPPPRPGTEAFF
>TRBJ1-5|NA|NA|TRBV2
TGTGCCAGCAGTGAAACGGTTAGCAATCAGCCCCAGCATTTT
CASSETVSNQPQHF
>TRBJ2-7|TRBD1|NA|TRBV28
TGTGCCAGCAGTTCCAAACGACAGGGGGCATACGAGCAGTACTTC
CASSSKRQGAYEQYF
>TRBJ2-3|NA|NA|TRBV25-1
TGTGCCAGCAGCAACCACGGGGGGCTCACAGATACGCAGTATTTT
CASSNHGGLTDTQYF
>TRBJ2-1|NA|NA|TRBV5-1
TGCGCCAGCAGCTTGGGTCACGGATTACTATACAATGAGCAGTTCTTC
CASSLGHGLLYNEQFF
>TRBJ1-3|NA|NA|TRBV7-8
TGTGCCAGTTCAACTAGGAGCTCTGGAAACACCATATATTTT
CASSTRSSGNTIYF
>TRBJ2-7|NA|NA|TRBV14
TGTGCCAGCAGCCAATGGCCCGGGGGGCACGAGCAGTACTTC
CASSQWPGGHEQYF
>TRBJ2-1|TRBD2|once|TRBV6-2/TRBV6-3
TGTGCCAGCAGCCGCCGACTAGCGGGAGGGCCAGACTACAATGAGCAGTTCTTC
CASSRRLAGGPDYNEQFF
>TRBJ2-3|NA|NA|TRBV5-1
TGCGCCAGCAGCCGGGATGCTAGCACAGATACGCAGTATTTT
CASSRDASTDTQYF
>TRBJ2-2|TRBD2|NA|TRBV7-2
TGTGCCATACAAGGGGCGGGGGGCACCGGGGAGCTGTTTTTT
CAIQGAGGTGELFF
>TRBJ1-1|NA|once|TRBV18
TGTGCCAGCTCACCACTACAGGGTCAAGAAGCTTTCTTT
CASSPLQGQEAFF
>TRBJ1-1|TRBD1|NA|TRBV12-3/TRBV12-4
TGTGCCAGCAGTGGGGGACAGGGAGCGATAGCTTTCTTT
CASSGGQGAIAFF
>TRBJ2-6|TRBD1|NA|TRBV7-9
TGTGCCAGCAGCGGAAGGGGCGGGACAGGGTCCCCTGGGGCCAACGTCCTGACTTTC
CASSGRGGTGSPGANVLTF
>TRBJ2-3|TRBD2|NA|TRBV2
TGTGCCAGCACATCGGGACTAGCGGGAGATACGCAGTATTTT
CASTSGLAGDTQYF
>TRBJ2-7|TRBD2|NA|TRBV7-3
TGTGCCAGCAGCTCTGGGACTACCTACGAGCAGTACTTC
CASSSGTTYEQYF
>TRBJ2-7|NA|NA|TRBV9
TGTGCCAGCAGCGTGGCCGGGGGGCCTTCCTACGAGCAGTACTTC
CASSVAGGPSYEQYF
>TRBJ2-3|NA|NA|TRBV6-4
TGTGCCACCCCCCGGACAGATCGTACAGATACGCAGTATTTT
CATPRTDRTDTQYF
>TRBJ1-1|NA|once|TRBV19
TGTGCCAGTAAACAGGGAAACACTGAAGCTTTCTTT
CASKQGNTEAFF
>TRBJ1-1|NA|few|TRBV6-1
TGTGCCAGCAGTGAAGTTATGTACATCGCTGAAGCTTTCTTT
CASSEVMYIAEAFF
>TRBJ1-3|TRBD1|NA|TRBV18
TGTGCCAGCTCACCACCGGGGACAGGAGGAAACACCATATATTTT
CASSPPGTGGNTIYF
>TRBJ1-1|NA|once|TRBV30
TGTGCCGGAACTCGACAGATTGAAGCTTTCTTT
CAGTRQIEAFF
>TRBJ2-3|NA|NA|TRBV5-4
TGTGCCAGCAGCTTGCAGACTAGCACAGATACGCAGTATTTT
CASSLQTSTDTQYF
>TRBJ1-1|NA|NA|TRBV20-1
TGCAGTGCAGAAGAGTATACTGAAGCTTTCTTT
CSAEEYTEAFF
>TRBJ1-5|TRBD1|NA|TRBV6-5
TGTGCCAGCAGTTACGGGACAGGGCGCAATCAGCCCCAGCATTTT
CASSYGTGRNQPQHF
>TRBJ2-5|TRBD1|NA|TRBV2
TGTGCCAGCAGGGACAGGGGGGCCCCCGAGACCCAGTACTTC
CASRDRGAPETQYF
>TRBJ2-1|TRBD2|NA|TRBV27
TGTGCCAGCAGTACCTACCGGACTAGCCACTACAATGAGCAGTTCTTC
CASSTYRTSHYNEQFF
>TRBJ2-7|TRBD1|NA|TRBV6-2/TRBV6-3
TGTGCCAGCAGTCAGGGACAGGGGACGAAGCAGTACTTC
CASSQGQGTKQYF
>TRBJ1-2|NA|few|TRBV6-2/TRBV6-3
TGTGCCAGCAGTCCACCGACAAGAAATTATGGCTACACCTTC
CASSPPTRNYGYTF
>TRBJ2-7|TRBD2|NA|TRBV19
TGTGCCAGAGAACCGGGACTAGCGGGATGTTGTCCAGGCTACGAGCAGTACTTC
CAREPGLAGCCPGYEQYF
>TRBJ2-7|TRBD1|NA|TRBV18
TGTGCCAGCTCACCTAGGGACAGGGGGCGAGGCGAGCAGTACTTC
CASSPRDRGRGEQYF
>TRBJ2-7|TRBD2|NA|TRBV13
TGTGCCAGCAGCTCCGGACTAGCGGGAAAAGCTTACGAGCAGTACTTC
CASSSGLAGKAYEQYF
>TRBJ1-1|NA|NA|TRBV12-3/TRBV12-4
TGTGCCAGCAGCCCGCCAGGGAGGACTGAAGCTTTCTTT
CASSPPGRTEAFF
>TRBJ1-3|TRBD1|NA|TRBV9
TGTGCCAGCAGCGTGAGGACAGGGAAGGAGGACACCATATATTTT
CASSVRTGKEDTIYF
>TRBJ1-5|TRBD1|NA|TRBV28
TGTGCCAGCAGTCCCTGGGGGCCAGGGGGCGACGGACAGCCCCAGCATTTT
CASSPWGPGGDGQPQHF
>TRBJ2-3|TRBD2|once|TRBV4-1
TGCGCCAGCAGCCAAGTGGTGCGGACTAGCGGGGGCACAGATACGCAGTATTTT
CASSQVVRTSGGTDTQYF
>TRBJ2-2|TRBD2|NA|TRBV18
TGTGCCAGCTCACCCAGTGTAGGACTAGCGGGAGCTCAAAACTCCGGGGAGCTGTTTTTT
CASSPSVGLAGAQNSGELFF
>TRBJ1-1|NA|NA|TRBV4-1
TGCGCCAGCAGCCAAGATCTGACAGGTTATAATGAAGCTTTCTTT
CASSQDLTGYNEAFF
>TRBJ1-4|NA|NA|TRBV28
TGTGCCAGCAGCACCCATCGAGGTGAAAAACTGTTTTTT
CASSTHRGEKLFF
>TRBJ2-1|TRBD2|NA|TRBV6-2/TRBV6-3
TGTGCCGGCAGCTTAGCGGGAGGCCAAGGGGAACAGTTCTTC
CAGSLAGGQGEQFF
>TRBJ1-2|NA|NA|TRBV19
TGTGCCAGTAATCCCGGCGGGTCGGGGGACTATGGCTACACCTTC
CASNPGGSGDYGYTF
>TRBJ2-3|TRBD2|NA|TRBV7-2
TGTGCCAGCAGCTTTAGGGCGAGACTAGCGGGGCGAGATACGCAGTATTTT
CASSFRARLAGRDTQYF
>TRBJ1-4|NA|NA|TRBV6-6
TGTGCCAGCAGAGGGCCGGGGGATAGGGGAAATGAAAAACTGTTTTTT
CASRGPGDRGNEKLFF
>TRBJ2-1|TRBD2|NA|TRBV5-6
TGTGCCAGCAGGTTAAAGGCTAGCGGCGCCTACAATGAGCAGTTCTTC
CASRLKASGAYNEQFF